Below are 8 T cell receptor beta chains sequenced from a single sample in a study of CD8 T cells in ankylosing spondylitis. One entry per CDR3 protein results from TCRdb running MiXCR on the 5' RACE reads. The sample carries some 800,000 distinct CDR3 sequences, about 12% recorded once. Study conclusions and caveats: It appeared that ankylosing spondylitis blood was characterized by a TCR beta motif of several highly homologous variants.

These receptors lack a known antigen. Material for sequencing was blood, either unsorted or a sorted T cell fraction (not recorded which). The receptors originated from a male donor with ankylosing spondylitis.

This clonotype was detected ten times or more. The chain links TRBV7-2 to TRBJ2-3; TRBD1 matches at 7 bases. Germline V gives CDR1 SGHTA, CDR2 FQGNSA. The CDR3 consists of 14 residues. The ends lost 3 bases at V and 6 bases at J; junction bases unmatched: 6. In DNA form, the CDR3 reads TGTGCCAGCAGCTTGGCCAGGGGGTTGGATACGCAGTATTTT. This sequence encodes CASSLARGLDTQYF. Full variable domain (missing parts from reference TRBV7-2 and TRBJ2-3): GAGVSQSPSNKVTEKGKDVELRCDPISGHTALYWYRQSLGQGLEFLIYFQGNSAPDKSGLPSDRFSAERTGGSVSTLTIQRTQQEDSAVYLCASSLARGLDTQYFGPGTRLTVL.

The chain carries TRBV20-1 and TRBJ2-7; D unresolved. Germline V CDR1 and CDR2: DFQATT, SNEGSKA (reference sequence). V lost 5 bases and J 4 bases, leaving 15 bases between the germline ends. The CDR3 runs 13 residues. CDR3 residues: CSAPRPPGYEQYF. DNA of the CDR3: TGCAGTGCTCCTCGGCCCCCGGGTTACGAGCAGTACTTC.

This clonotype occurred a few times. The chain joins TRBV5-1 to TRBJ2-1, with 10 bases lining up with TRBD2. The V gene's germline CDR1 is SGHRS and CDR2 YFSETQ. The CDR3 covers 16 residues. V lost 4 bases, J lost 6 bases, and 10 bases stayed unmatched. CDR3 protein: CASSTSGLAVINEQFF. CDR3 nucleotides: TGCGCCAGCAGCACGAGTGGACTAGCGGTAATCAATGAGCAGTTCTTC.

A few counts support this clonotype. V usage is TRBV29-1 and J usage is TRBJ2-7; D tentatively fits TRBD1 or TRBD2 (5 bases each). The CDR3 covers 14 residues. Trimming left V 3 bases short and J 3 bases short, with 15 bases between. The V gene's germline CDR1 is SQVTM and CDR2 ANQGSEA. In DNA form, the CDR3 reads TGCAGCGTTGATCGGCAGGGAGTGGACTACGAGCAGTACTTC. Encoded protein: CSVDRQGVDYEQYF.

V gene TRBV4-2 combines with J gene TRBJ1-1; D is ambiguous. CDR1 is LGHNA and CDR2 is YNFKEQ in the germline V gene. This CDR3 region has 14 residues. Trimming cost V 5 bases and J 3 bases, with 13 bases left between them. The CDR3 loop reads CASSGRARDTEAFF. The CDR3 region has the DNA TGTGCCAGCAGCGGGAGGGCTCGTGACACTGAAGCTTTCTTT.

The rearrangement uses TRBV6-1 and TRBJ2-7; TRBD1 matches 7 bases. Germline-derived CDR1 and CDR2 are MNHNS and SASEGT. V was clipped by 6 bases and J by 3 bases; unmatched bases: 14. The CDR3 contains 16 residues. The CDR3 region is CASSSLGTAKDYEQYF. In DNA form, the CDR3 reads TGTGCCAGCAGCTCCCTCGGGACAGCAAAAGACTACGAGCAGTACTTC.

J is TRBJ2-6 and V is TRBV10-3; D remains unclear. Trimming left V 1 base short and J 0 bases short, with 4 bases between. The germline V gene has CDR1 ENHRY and CDR2 SYGVKD. The CDR3 runs to 15 residues. CDR3 sequence reads: CAISELASGANVLTF. For the CDR3, the DNA is TGTGCCATCAGTGAGTTGGCCTCTGGGGCCAACGTCCTGACTTTC.

This clonotype was counted only a few times. V usage is TRBV6-2 or TRBV6-3 and J usage is TRBJ2-5, with 8 bases fitting TRBD2. The CDR3 has 14 amino acids. V shed 6 bases and J 2 bases; nucleotides not matched to a gene: 5. Germline CDR1 and CDR2: MNHEY and SVGEGT. The CDR3 sequence is CASSAGGVQETQYF. The CDR3 DNA is TGTGCCAGCAGCGCGGGAGGAGTACAAGAGACCCAGTACTTC.